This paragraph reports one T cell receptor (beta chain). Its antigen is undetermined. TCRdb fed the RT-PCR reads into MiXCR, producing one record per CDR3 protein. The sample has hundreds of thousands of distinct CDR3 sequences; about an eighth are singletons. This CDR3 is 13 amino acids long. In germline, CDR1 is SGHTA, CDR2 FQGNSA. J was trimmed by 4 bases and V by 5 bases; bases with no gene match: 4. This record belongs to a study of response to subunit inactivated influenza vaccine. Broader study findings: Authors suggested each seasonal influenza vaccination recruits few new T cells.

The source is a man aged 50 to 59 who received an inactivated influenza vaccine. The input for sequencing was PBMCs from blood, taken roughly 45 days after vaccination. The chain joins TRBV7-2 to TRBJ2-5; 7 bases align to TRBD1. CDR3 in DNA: TGTGCCAGCAGCAGGGACAGCGTAGAGACCCAGTACTTC. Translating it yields CASSRDSVETQYF.